The clone carrying this T cell receptor (beta chain) was picked up one time. What it binds is unknown. Method: immunoSEQ multiplex PCR; TCRdb's copy keeps in-frame clones and lacks some. The sample lists roughly 120,000 clones; roughly 94% were seen once. This specimen comes from a study of cytomegalovirus exposure and HLA in healthy donors. On the study more broadly: In a later analysis, it was reported that the approximately 110 validation repertoires had been produced on the same platform as the roughly 700 repertoires belonging to the first cohort. General study results and limits: In vitro work confirmed that a few CMV-associated chains recognize CMV antigens. The classifier reportedly diagnosed cytomegalovirus status with high specificity and sensitivity. Investigators reported 150 to 200 TCR beta chains as tied to cytomegalovirus.

V was pared by 0 bases and J by 2 bases, with 7 bases between. CDR3 length equals 15 residues. Looked up from germline, CDR1 is MNHEY and CDR2 is SVGAGI. The sequencing sample was made of PBMCs. The sequence derives from a woman in her late teens or twenties in good health and CMV-seronegative. The chain links TRBV6-5 to TRBJ2-2, with D possibly matching TRBD1 (5 bases). The CDR3 spells CASSYSTANTGELFF. The DNA of the CDR3 is TGTGCCAGCAGTTACTCGACAGCTAACACCGGGGAGCTGTTTTTT.